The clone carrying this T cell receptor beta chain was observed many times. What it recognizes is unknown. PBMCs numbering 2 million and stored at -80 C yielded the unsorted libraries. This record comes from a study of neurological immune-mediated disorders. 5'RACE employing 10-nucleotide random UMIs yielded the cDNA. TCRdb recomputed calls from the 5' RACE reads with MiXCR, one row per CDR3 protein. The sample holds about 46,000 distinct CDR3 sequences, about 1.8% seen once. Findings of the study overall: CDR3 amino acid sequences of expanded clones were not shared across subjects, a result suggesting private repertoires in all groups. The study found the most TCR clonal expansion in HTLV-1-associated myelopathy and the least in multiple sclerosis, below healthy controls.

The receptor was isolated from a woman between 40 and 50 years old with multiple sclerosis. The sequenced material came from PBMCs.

The CDR3 DNA sequence: TGTGCCAGCTCACTCACAGGGGATAATGAAAAACTGTTTTTT. It is translated as CASSLTGDNEKLFF. This chain connects TRBV18 to TRBJ1-4; 7 bases line up with TRBD1. Germline V gene lookup returns CDR1 KGHSH and CDR2 LQKENI. The CDR3 sequence is 14 residues long. J lost 4 bases, V lost 4 bases, and 3 bases had no gene match.